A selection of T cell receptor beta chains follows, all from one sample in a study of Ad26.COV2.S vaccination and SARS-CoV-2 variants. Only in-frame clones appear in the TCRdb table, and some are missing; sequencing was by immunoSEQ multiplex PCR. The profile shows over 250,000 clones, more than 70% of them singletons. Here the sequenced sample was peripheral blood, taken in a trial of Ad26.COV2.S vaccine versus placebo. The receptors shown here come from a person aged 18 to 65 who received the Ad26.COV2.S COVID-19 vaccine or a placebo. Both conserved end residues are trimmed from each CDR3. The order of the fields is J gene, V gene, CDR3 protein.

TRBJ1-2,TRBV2,ASSERQESPQRGYT
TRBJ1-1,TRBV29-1,SVRNFPNTEAF
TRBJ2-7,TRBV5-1,ASSPGQAGYEQY
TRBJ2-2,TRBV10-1,ASNLQGSGELF
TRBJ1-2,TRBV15,ATSAGQGALGYT
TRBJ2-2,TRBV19,ASSIQSGGGTGELF
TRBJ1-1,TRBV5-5,ASSSSPGQGAF
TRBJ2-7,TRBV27,ATRSSGTPFSYEQY
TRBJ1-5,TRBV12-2,ASRLALTQPQH
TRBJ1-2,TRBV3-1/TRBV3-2,ASSPAQYYGYT
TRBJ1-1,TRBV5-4,ASSPGGSGTEAF
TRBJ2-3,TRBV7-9,ASSFRGGATDTQY
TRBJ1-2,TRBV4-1,ASSLPTGGRGYGYT
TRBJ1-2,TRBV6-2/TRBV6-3,ASSYRAGVT
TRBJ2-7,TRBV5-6,ASSLGGGSYEQY
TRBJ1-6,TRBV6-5,ASLLQNSPLH
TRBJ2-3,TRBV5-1,ASSRGGNTDTQY
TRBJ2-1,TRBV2,ASSPSGTGFDNEQF
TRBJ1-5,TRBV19,ASSMDRVQPQH
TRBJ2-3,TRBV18,ASQRDSSTDTQY
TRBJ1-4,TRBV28,ASKTGTATNEKLF
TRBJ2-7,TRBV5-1,ASSFSVQRANYEQY
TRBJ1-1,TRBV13,ASSFFRGLGAEAF
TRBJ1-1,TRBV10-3,ATISGGTGWNTEAF
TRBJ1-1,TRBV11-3,ASSLGVNTEAF
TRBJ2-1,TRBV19,ASWSRTGPGNEQF
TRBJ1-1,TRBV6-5,ASSYLGQPNTEAF
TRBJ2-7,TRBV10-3,AITPAQGEQY
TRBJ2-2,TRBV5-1,ASSSGQPSNTGELF
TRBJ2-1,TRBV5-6,ASSLQAGVSYNEQF
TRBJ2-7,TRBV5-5,ASSWLAGVGEQY
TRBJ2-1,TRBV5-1,ASSAGTGGYNEQF
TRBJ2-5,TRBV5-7,ASSLGGLAGLVGETQY
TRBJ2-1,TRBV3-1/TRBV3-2,ASRLSGRPWDEQF